The entry below gives a single T cell receptor (beta chain) sequence along with its context. Its cognate antigen is unknown. Repeated repertoire sampling spanned the course of chemoradiotherapy. V lost 5 bases, J lost 6 bases, and 9 bases stayed unmatched. CDR1 is MNHNY, CDR2 SVGAGI, per germline (reference sequence). The CDR3 extends over 15 amino acids. The data were obtained in a study of chemoradiotherapy in HPV16-positive cancers. Study context: Functional T-cell assays on a couple of HPV16-positive patients' cells defined candidate HPV-specific clones and common TCR motifs. Study-level results: Non-HPV-specific T cells did not expand in tumors during treatment, whereas candidate HPV-specific clones and E7-related motifs did. The functional HPV-specific definition rests on just a couple of HPV16-positive patients.

Using immunoSEQ multiplex PCR, the repertoire was profiled, and TCRdb retains in-frame clones only, with some absent. The sample contains tens of thousands of clones, about 86% of which appear only once. The chain links TRBV6-6 to TRBJ2-2, with 7 bases lining up with TRBD2. Sequenced material: blood, taken from a patient who underwent chemoradiotherapy. This TCR came from a human donor with HPV-associated anogenital cancer. CDR3 sequence: CASSHASGVPGELFF. The CDR3 nucleotides read TGTGCCAGCAGTCATGCGAGCGGGGTCCCCGGGGAGCTGTTTTTT.